Shown below are 17 T cell receptor beta chains from a single sample sequenced in a study of blood T cell repertoires in COVID-19. Repertoires were generated with immunoSEQ multiplex PCR, while TCRdb's copy carries only in-frame clones and drops some. The sample has some 220,000 clones; 84% are singletons. Sample: peripheral blood. These receptors all come from a woman aged 60-75 years who had recovered from COVID-19.

This clone was counted many times. The genes are TRBV5-1 and TRBJ2-1; D is uncertain. The CDR3 has 15 amino acids. The V gene lost 1 base and the J gene lost 4 bases, with 12 bases spanning the gap. The V gene's germline CDR1 is SGHRS and CDR2 YFSETQ. The CDR3, as DNA: TGCGCCAGCAGCTTGAGTACGCAAACTTACAATGAGCAGTTCTTC. This sequence encodes CASSLSTQTYNEQFF.

This clone occurred a few times. The V gene is TRBV7-3, the J gene TRBJ2-3; D not certain. V lost 1 base, J lost 0 bases, and 5 bases lay in between. Germline loops: CDR1 SGHTA, CDR2 FQGTGA. The CDR3 sequence is 14 residues long. The CDR3 coding sequence is TGTGCCAGCAGCTTAATGCAGAGCACAGATACGCAGTATTTT. This translates into CASSLMQSTDTQYF.

The chain has TRBV4-1 and TRBJ1-1, with a possible D match to TRBD1 (5 bases). Germline V gene sequence: CDR1 MGHRA, CDR2 YSYEKL. Trimming took off 5 bases at V and 0 bases at J, with 10 bases between the two ends. The CDR3 contains 14 residues. CDR3 amino acids: CASSVGHMNTEAFF. In nucleotides, the CDR3 is TGCGCCAGCAGCGTCGGACATATGAACACTGAAGCTTTCTTT.

This sequence joins TRBV7-3 and TRBJ1-2; 8 positions agree with TRBD1. CDR1 SGHTA and CDR2 FQGTGA come from the germline V gene. The ends lost 5 bases at V and 8 bases at J; junction bases unmatched: 7. This CDR3 is 13 amino acids long. The CDR3 bases are TGTGCCAGCAGCCCAGGACAGGGCAGAGGCTACACCTTC. It is translated as CASSPGQGRGYTF.

The V gene is TRBV18, the J gene TRBJ1-4; 8 bases fit TRBD1. This CDR3 has 15 amino acids. With V trimmed by 3 bases and J by 4 bases, 4 bases remained unmatched. Looked up from germline, CDR1 is KGHSH and CDR2 is LQKENI. For the CDR3, the DNA is TGTGCCAGCTCACCCTCGACAGGGGTTAATGAAAAACTGTTTTTT. Its translation is CASSPSTGVNEKLFF. Together with reference TRBV18 and TRBJ1-4, the CDR3 gives the full variable domain: NAGVMQNPRHLVRRRGQEARLRCSPMKGHSHVYWYRQLPEEGLKFMVYLQKENIIDESGMPKERFSAEFPKEGPSILRIQQVVRGDSAAYFCASSPSTGVNEKLFFGSGTQLSVL.

The chain has TRBV6-4 and TRBJ1-1; 11 bases fit TRBD1. CDR3 length equals 13 residues. The trim removed 6 bases at V and 11 bases at J, leaving 8 bases unmatched. The germline V gene encodes CDR1 MRHNA and CDR2 SNTAGT. This CDR3 reads CASRNRDRGEAFF. CDR3 DNA sequence: TGTGCCAGCAGGAACCGGGACAGGGGGGAGGCTTTCTTT.

The rearrangement joins TRBV7-3 to TRBJ2-1, with D perhaps matching TRBD2 (5 bases). V dropped 6 bases and J dropped 0 bases, with 12 bases sitting between them. Germline V CDR1 and CDR2: SGHTA, FQGTGA. The CDR3 is 15 amino acids. The CDR3 DNA reads TGTGCCAGCAGTGAAACGGGGAGCTCCTACAATGAGCAGTTCTTC. Translation gives CASSETGSSYNEQFF.

This clone has only a few counts. The chain couples TRBV4-2 to TRBJ1-4; D is undetermined. The CDR3 sequence is 15 residues long. Germline V CDR1 and CDR2: LGHNA, YNFKEQ. V lost 1 base and J 0 bases, leaving 6 bases between the germline ends. For the CDR3, the DNA is TGTGCCAGCAGCCAAGTAGATGCAACTAATGAAAAACTGTTTTTT. This sequence encodes CASSQVDATNEKLFF.

The chain carries TRBV19 and TRBJ2-5; 8 positions match TRBD1. The CDR3 is 14 amino acids. The germline V gene encodes CDR1 LNHDA and CDR2 SQIVND (reference sequence). The V segment lost 2 bases and the J segment 5 bases; nucleotides outside the gene matches: 4. CDR3 in DNA: TGTGCCAGTAGTATAAGGACAGGGAGGGAGACCCAGTACTTC. The encoded protein is CASSIRTGRETQYF.

The gene calls are TRBV6-1 and TRBJ2-2; 8 bases map to TRBD1. Germline V CDR1 and CDR2: MNHNS, SASEGT. CDR3 length equals 15 residues. V dropped 3 bases and J dropped 4; count of bases not matched to a gene: 4. The CDR3 coding sequence is TGTGCCAGCAGTGAGCAGGGGGCCGTCACCGGGGAGCTGTTTTTT. Amino acids: CASSEQGAVTGELFF.

The chain has TRBV11-2 and TRBJ1-1; 11 bases match TRBD1. CDR1 SGHAT and CDR2 FQNNGV come from the germline V gene. This CDR3 contains 15 residues. The J segment lost 4 bases and the V segment lost 1 base, leaving 2 bases of the junction unmatched. CDR3 residues: CASSLAGTGGTEAFF. The CDR3 DNA reads TGTGCCAGCAGCTTAGCTGGGACAGGGGGCACTGAAGCTTTCTTT. Full variable domain (missing parts from reference TRBV11-2 and TRBJ1-1): EAGVAQSPRYKIIEKRQSVAFWCNPISGHATLYWYQQILGQGPKLLIQFQNNGVVDDSQLPKDRFSAERLKGVDSTLKIQPAKLEDSAVYLCASSLAGTGGTEAFFGQGTRLTVV.

This chain links TRBV7-2 with TRBJ2-7; 7 bases map to TRBD1. Trimming cost V 3 bases and J 3 bases; bases outside gene matches: 8. Germline V gene lookup returns CDR1 SGHTA and CDR2 FQGNSA. The CDR3 has 15 residues. This CDR3 reads CASSFIGTDLYEQYF. CDR3 DNA: TGTGCCAGCAGCTTCATCGGGACAGATCTCTACGAGCAGTACTTC.

This rearrangement joins TRBV19 to TRBJ2-1, with 10 bases that match TRBD2. Losses at the gene ends were 6 bases for V and 12 bases for J; bases not matched to a gene: 8. From germline, CDR1 is LNHDA and CDR2 SQIVND (reference sequence). The length of the CDR3 is 13 residues. CDR3 loop: CASSVAGGLVQFF. The CDR3 bases are TGTGCCAGTAGCGTAGCGGGGGGTTTAGTGCAGTTCTTC. The full variable domain, in which reference TRBV19 and TRBJ2-1 provide the parts outside the CDR3, is DGGITQSPKYLFRKEGQNVTLSCEQNLNHDAMYWYRQDPGQGLRLIYYSQIVNDFQKGDIAEGYSVSREKKESFPLTVTSAQKNPTAFYLCASSVAGGLVQFFGPGTRLTVL.

The chain employs TRBV4-1 and TRBJ2-6; D is perhaps TRBD2 (5 bases). V was cut by 4 bases and J by 0 bases, with 13 bases left in between. CDR3 length: 17 amino acids. The germline gives CDR1 MGHRA, CDR2 YSYEKL. CDR3 region: CASSPSLFDSGANVLTF. CDR3 coding DNA: TGCGCCAGCAGCCCTAGCTTATTTGACTCTGGGGCCAACGTCCTGACTTTC.

The chain has TRBV7-9 and TRBJ1-2; 7 nucleotides agree with TRBD1. Germline V gene sequence: CDR1 SEHNR, CDR2 FQNEAQ (reference sequence). After removal of 5 bases from V and 7 bases from J, the junction contained 7 bases not matched to a gene. The CDR3 consists of 13 residues. Here the CDR3 DNA reads TGTGCCAGCAGCAGGGACAGTCTACTTGGCTACACCTTC. Translated, it gives CASSRDSLLGYTF. Drawing the rest from reference TRBV7-9 and TRBJ1-2, the complete variable domain is DTGVSQNPRHKITKRGQNVTFRCDPISEHNRLYWYRQTLGQGPEFLTYFQNEAQLEKSRLLSDRFSAERPKGSFSTLEIQRTEQGDSAMYLCASSRDSLLGYTFGSGTRLTVV.

CDR3 sequence reads: CASSQVGSRGRTNEQFF. Written as DNA, the CDR3 is TGCGCCAGCAGCCAAGTTGGTTCAAGGGGGCGGACAAATGAGCAGTTCTTC. J is TRBJ2-1 and V is TRBV4-1, with 7 bases lining up with TRBD1. The CDR3 consists of 17 residues. With 1 base clipped from V and 7 bases from J, the junction kept 13 bases outside the gene matches. From germline, CDR1 is MGHRA and CDR2 YSYEKL.

This chain joins TRBV1 and TRBJ1-5; the D segment call TRBD1 is taken from the table without a DNA check. TRBV1 corresponds to a pseudogene. There are 15 residues in the CDR3. This CDR3 is CTSSSSTAYNQPQHF. As DNA, the CDR3 is TGCACCAGCAGCTCCTCGACAGCTTACAATCAGCCCCAGCATTTT.